What follows are 23 T cell receptor beta chains derived from one specimen sequenced in a study of cytomegalovirus exposure and HLA in healthy donors. Primers for the PCR totalled 60 Vbeta and 13 Jbeta. Data came from immunoSEQ multiplex PCR; TCRdb stores just in-frame clones and leaves some out. The table has about 210,000 clones, about four fifths seen once. The sample consisted of PBMCs. The receptors here all came from a man between 40 and 49 years old in good health and CMV-seropositive.

V gene TRBV5-1 combines with J gene TRBJ2-2, with 11 bases aligning to TRBD2. There are 16 residues in the CDR3. The ends lost 4 bases at V and 6 bases at J; junction bases unmatched: 8. The germline gives CDR1 SGHRS, CDR2 YFSETQ. CDR3 protein: CASSLVTSGSAGELFF. In DNA, the CDR3 is TGCGCCAGCAGCCTTGTTACTAGCGGGAGCGCCGGGGAGCTGTTTTTT. Full variable domain (outside the CDR3, taken from reference TRBV5-1 and TRBJ2-2): KAGVTQTPRYLIKTRGQQVTLSCSPISGHRSVSWYQQTPGQGLQFLFEYFSETQRNKGNFPGRFSGRQFSNSRSEMNVSTLELGDSALYLCASSLVTSGSAGELFFGEGSRLTVL.

This chain uses TRBV6-5 with TRBJ2-7; possible D gene TRBD1, 6 bases. V was cut by 0 bases and J by 0 bases, with 12 bases left in between. CDR1 is MNHEY, CDR2 SVGAGI, per germline. The CDR3 extends over 16 amino acids. The CDR3: CASSYSRDKPSYEQYF. DNA for the CDR3: TGTGCCAGCAGTTACTCCCGGGACAAGCCCTCCTACGAGCAGTACTTC.

The V and J genes are TRBV30 and TRBJ2-7; possibly TRBD1 for D (6 bases). Germline-derived CDR1 and CDR2 are GTSNPN and SVGIG (reference sequence). Deletions cut 1 base from V and 2 bases from J, with 12 bases between. This CDR3 is 14 amino acids long. DNA of the CDR3: TGTGCCTGGAGTGGCCGACAGGCAACCTACGAGCAGTACGTC. Translation: CAWSGRQATYEQYV.

The chain recombines TRBV5-1 with TRBJ2-2, with 8 positions matching TRBD2. The CDR3 contains 15 residues. Germline-derived CDR1 and CDR2 are SGHRS and YFSETQ. V lost 4 bases, J lost 5 bases, and 7 bases stayed unmatched. The CDR3 DNA reads TGCGCCAGCAGCCAGACTAGCGCGTTAACCGGGGAGCTGTTTTTT. Its protein is CASSQTSALTGELFF.

This clone was observed once. The V and J genes are TRBV7-8 and TRBJ2-1, with 14 positions matching TRBD2. The V gene end was trimmed by 1 base and the J gene end by 10 bases; junction bases not matched to a gene: 6. CDR3 length: 16 amino acids. Germline V CDR1 and CDR2: SGHVS, FQNEAQ. This chain's CDR3 is CASSLGGTSGRGEQFF. Written as DNA, the CDR3 is TGTGCCAGCAGCTTAGGGGGGACTAGCGGGAGAGGAGAGCAGTTCTTC.

This clone was counted once. The chain employs TRBV2 and TRBJ2-3, with D maybe TRBD2 (6 bases). This CDR3 comprises 13 residues. In germline, CDR1 is SNHLY, CDR2 FYNNEI. Trimming took off 6 bases at V and 0 bases at J, with 7 bases between the two ends. The CDR3 DNA is TGTGCCAGCAGGCGGGGTAGCACAGATACGCAGTATTTT. This gives the protein CASRRGSTDTQYF.

The V and J genes are TRBV5-8 and TRBJ2-6; tentative D call: TRBD1 (7 bases). This CDR3 is 16 amino acids long. Trimming stripped 4 bases from V and 3 bases from J, with 14 bases between. Germline CDR1 and CDR2: SGHTS and YDEGEE. The CDR3, as DNA: TGTGCCAGCAGCGGGGGGACAGTGCATGGGGCCAACGTCCTGACTTTC. This sequence encodes CASSGGTVHGANVLTF. Full variable domain (missing parts from reference TRBV5-8 and TRBJ2-6): EAGVTQSPTHLIKTRGQQATLRCSPISGHTSVYWYQQALGLGLQFLLWYDEGEERNRGNFPPRFSGRQFPNYSSELNVNALELEDSALYLCASSGGTVHGANVLTFGAGSRLTVL.

This clone was recorded a few times. V usage is TRBV4-1 and J usage is TRBJ2-1, with 10 bases identical to TRBD2. Germline trimming cut 3 bases from V and 4 bases from J; bases unmatched to any gene: 9. The CDR3 spans 17 residues. Germline V lookup: CDR1 MGHRA, CDR2 YSYEKL. CDR3 sequence (DNA): TGCGCCAGCAGCCAGCAGCCAACTAGCGGGGATTACAATGAGCAGTTCTTC. This encodes CASSQQPTSGDYNEQFF.

The CDR3 bases are TGTGCCAGTAGTATAGCGACAGGGGGCCGGGGTTATGGCTACACCTTC. It is translated as CASSIATGGRGYGYTF. The chain employs TRBV19 and TRBJ1-2; 10 positions agree with TRBD1. There are 16 residues in the CDR3. V was pared by 1 base and J by 5 bases, with 7 bases of the junction left unmatched. In germline, CDR1 is LNHDA, CDR2 SQIVND (reference sequence).

The rearrangement links TRBV7-9 to TRBJ2-5; D not resolved. V dropped 2 bases and J dropped 2 bases, with 3 bases sitting between them. This CDR3 region has 12 residues. In germline, CDR1 is SEHNR, CDR2 FQNEAQ (reference sequence). Here the CDR3 reads CASSLRQETQYF. The CDR3 nucleotides are TGTGCCAGCAGCTTACGGCAAGAGACCCAGTACTTC.

The V call is TRBV25-1, the J call TRBJ1-2, with 10 bases identical to TRBD1. From germline, CDR1 is MGHDK and CDR2 SYGVNS. The CDR3 runs 15 residues. The V segment lost 6 bases and the J segment 7 bases; nucleotides outside the gene matches: 11. The DNA of the CDR3 is TGTGCCAGCAGCGCCGCCGGGACAGGGGATGGTGGCTACACCTTC. This encodes CASSAAGTGDGGYTF.

This clone was observed a single time. The V call is TRBV6-5, the J call TRBJ2-5, with TRBD1 as a possible D gene (6 bases). V lost 11 bases and J 3 bases, leaving 22 bases between the germline ends. The CDR3 runs 15 residues. Germline V lookup: CDR1 MNHEY, CDR2 SVGAGI. The CDR3 bases are TGTGCCGCCGGGACACCTATTTGGGGTAAAGAGACCCAGTACTTC. It translates to CAAGTPIWGKETQYF.

The chain has TRBV12-5 and TRBJ1-5, with D possibly TRBD1 on 5 matching bases. The CDR3 covers 16 residues. Trimming pared 0 bases from V and 12 bases from J, leaving 21 bases between. Germline V gives CDR1 LGHNT, CDR2 FRNRAP. CDR3 in DNA: TGTGCTAGTGGTTTGGTCGAACAGGCCCAGGATCGGCTCCAGCATTTT. It encodes CASGLVEQAQDRLQHF.

This chain connects TRBV9 to TRBJ2-2; 10 bases are a match to TRBD2. Germline trimming cut 4 bases from V and 3 bases from J; bases unmatched to any gene: 6. The CDR3 contains 16 residues. Per germline, CDR1 SGDLS and CDR2 YYNGEE. CDR3 protein: CASSHSGRADTGELFF. CDR3 DNA: TGTGCCAGCAGCCACAGCGGGAGGGCCGACACCGGGGAGCTGTTTTTT. The whole variable domain, filled in from reference TRBV9 and TRBJ2-2, reads DSGVTQTPKHLITATGQRVTLRCSPRSGDLSVYWYQQSLDQGLQFLIQYYNGEERAKGNILERFSAQQFPDLHSELNLSSLELGDSALYFCASSHSGRADTGELFFGEGSRLTVL.

The V call is TRBV10-3, the J call TRBJ2-5; 8 nucleotides line up with TRBD1. The CDR3 runs 14 residues. V gave up 2 bases and J gave up 5 bases; unmatched junction bases: 4. Germline-derived CDR1 and CDR2 are ENHRY and SYGVKD. CDR3 sequence reads: CAISETGQGETQYF. The CDR3 DNA reads as TGTGCCATCAGTGAGACCGGACAGGGTGAGACCCAGTACTTC.

The chain's CDR3 is CASSLGLDYEQYF. Written as DNA, the CDR3 is TGCGCCAGCAGCTTGGGACTGGATTACGAGCAGTACTTC. The chain joins TRBV5-1 to TRBJ2-7; D uncertain. This CDR3 region has 13 residues. CDR1 SGHRS and CDR2 YFSETQ come from the germline V gene. Trimming pared 0 bases from V and 4 bases from J, leaving 8 bases between. The variable domain in full, completed from reference TRBV5-1 and TRBJ2-7, reads KAGVTQTPRYLIKTRGQQVTLSCSPISGHRSVSWYQQTPGQGLQFLFEYFSETQRNKGNFPGRFSGRQFSNSRSEMNVSTLELGDSALYLCASSLGLDYEQYFGPGTRLTVT.

This clone has a handful of counts. This chain uses TRBV6-5 with TRBJ2-6; no clear D. This CDR3 contains 14 residues. Per the germline V gene, CDR1 is MNHEY and CDR2 is SVGAGI. The germline V and J ends were trimmed by 8 bases and 1 base, with 9 bases remaining between them. The CDR3 loop reads CASSEVSGANVLTF. CDR3 coding DNA: TGTGCCAGCTCAGAAGTATCTGGGGCCAACGTCCTGACTTTC.

In this sample, this clone turned up a few times. The chain carries TRBV18 and TRBJ1-1; 10 bases agree with TRBD1. With V trimmed by 4 bases and J by 2 bases, 4 bases remained unmatched. This CDR3 has 15 residues. The germline V gene has CDR1 KGHSH and CDR2 LQKENI. CDR3 sequence: CASSLGQGRNTEAFF. CDR3 coding DNA: TGTGCCAGCTCACTGGGACAGGGGAGAAACACTGAAGCTTTCTTT.

V is TRBV11-2 and J is TRBJ1-1, with D uncertain. This CDR3 comprises 15 residues. The V gene's germline CDR1 is SGHAT and CDR2 FQNNGV. V was cut by 5 bases and J by 0 bases, with 13 bases left in between. This CDR3 is CASSPRGTMNTEAFF. As DNA, the CDR3 is TGTGCCAGCAGCCCTAGAGGTACCATGAACACTGAAGCTTTCTTT.

The chain carries TRBV5-8 and TRBJ2-1, with D unclear. Looked up from germline, CDR1 is SGHTS and CDR2 is YDEGEE. The V and J ends lost 1 base and 7 bases respectively, with 3 bases between them. CDR3 length: 11 amino acids. The CDR3 loop reads CASSLLNEQFF. In DNA form, the CDR3 reads TGTGCCAGCAGCTTGCTGAATGAGCAGTTCTTC.

The table lists this clone with a count of one. V usage is TRBV9 and J usage is TRBJ2-1; 10 bases agree with TRBD2. After removal of 4 bases from V and 4 bases from J, the junction contained 8 bases not matched to a gene. Germline CDR1 SGDLS, CDR2 YYNGEE. The CDR3 spans 16 residues. Here the CDR3 reads CASSLGTSAIYNEQFF. The CDR3, as DNA: TGTGCCAGCAGCTTGGGGACTAGCGCCATATACAATGAGCAGTTCTTC.

The V and J genes are TRBV27 and TRBJ2-1; TRBD2 aligns across 9 bases. J gave up 6 bases and V 6 bases, and 9 bases lay outside the gene matches. This CDR3 has 15 amino acids. Germline V gene data show CDR1 as MNHEY and CDR2 as SMNVEV (reference sequence). Here the CDR3 DNA reads TGTGCCAGCAGCCCAGCGGGAGGCGGTGGCAATGAGCAGTTCTTC. Translated, it gives CASSPAGGGGNEQFF.

The gene calls are TRBV5-1 and TRBJ2-7, with 12 bases matching TRBD2. V trimming: 0 bases; J trimming: 2 bases; junction bases outside the gene matches: 3. The CDR3 is 16 residues long. Germline assignment: CDR1 SGHRS and CDR2 YFSETQ. CDR3 in DNA: TGCGCCAGCAGCTTGGCAGGACTAGCGGGAACCTACGAGCAGTACTTC. It is translated as CASSLAGLAGTYEQYF.